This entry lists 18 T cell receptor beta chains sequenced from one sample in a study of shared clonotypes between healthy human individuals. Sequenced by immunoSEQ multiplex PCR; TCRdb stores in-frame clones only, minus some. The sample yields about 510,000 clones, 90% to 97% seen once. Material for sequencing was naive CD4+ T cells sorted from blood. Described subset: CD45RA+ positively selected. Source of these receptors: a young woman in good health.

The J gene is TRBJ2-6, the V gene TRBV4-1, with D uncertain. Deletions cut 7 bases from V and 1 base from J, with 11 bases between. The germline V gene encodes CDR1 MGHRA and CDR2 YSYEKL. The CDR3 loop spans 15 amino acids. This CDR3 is CASNQYVSGANVLTF. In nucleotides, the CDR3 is TGCGCCAGCAACCAGTATGTTTCTGGGGCCAACGTCCTGACTTTC.

CDR3 region: CATSRVSSGPNGYTF. In DNA form, the CDR3 reads TGTGCCACCAGCAGAGTGAGCAGCGGTCCGAATGGCTACACCTTC. The chain uses TRBV15 and TRBJ1-2; D call uncertain. In germline, CDR1 is LNHNV, CDR2 YYDKDF (reference sequence). V was cut by 1 base and J by 6 bases, with 15 bases left in between. The CDR3 spans 15 residues.

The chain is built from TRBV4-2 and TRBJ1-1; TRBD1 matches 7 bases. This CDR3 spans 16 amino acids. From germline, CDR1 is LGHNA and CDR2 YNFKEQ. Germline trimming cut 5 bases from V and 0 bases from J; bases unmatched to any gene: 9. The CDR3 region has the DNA TGTGCCAGCAGCTCCAGCTTGGACAGGATGAACACTGAAGCTTTCTTT. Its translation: CASSSSLDRMNTEAFF.

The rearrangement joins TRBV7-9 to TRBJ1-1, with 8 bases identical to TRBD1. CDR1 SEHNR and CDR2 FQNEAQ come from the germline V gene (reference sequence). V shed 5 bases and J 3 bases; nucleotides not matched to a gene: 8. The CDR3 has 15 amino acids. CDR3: CASSESRGQDTEAFF. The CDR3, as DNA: TGTGCCAGCAGCGAGTCCAGGGGGCAGGACACTGAAGCTTTCTTT.

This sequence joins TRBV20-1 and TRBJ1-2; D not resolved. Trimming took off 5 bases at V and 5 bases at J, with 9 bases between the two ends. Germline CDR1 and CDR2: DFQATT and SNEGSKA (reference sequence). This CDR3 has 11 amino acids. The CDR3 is CSAGRGYGYTF. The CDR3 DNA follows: TGCAGTGCTGGACGGGGATATGGCTACACCTTC.

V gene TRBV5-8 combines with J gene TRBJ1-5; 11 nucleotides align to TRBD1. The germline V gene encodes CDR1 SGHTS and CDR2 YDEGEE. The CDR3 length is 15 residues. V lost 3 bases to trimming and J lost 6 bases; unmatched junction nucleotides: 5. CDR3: CASSWDRGGGQPQHF. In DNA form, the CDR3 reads TGTGCCAGCAGCTGGGACAGGGGGGGTGGTCAGCCCCAGCATTTT.

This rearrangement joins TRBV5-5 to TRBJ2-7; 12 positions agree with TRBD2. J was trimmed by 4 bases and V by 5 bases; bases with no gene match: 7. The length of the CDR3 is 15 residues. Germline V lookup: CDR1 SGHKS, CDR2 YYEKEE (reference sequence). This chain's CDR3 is CASRPMTSGSYEQYF. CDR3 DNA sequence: TGTGCCAGCAGACCCATGACTAGCGGGAGTTACGAGCAGTACTTC.

The CDR3 loop reads CASSLEGSRPQHF. CDR3 DNA: TGTGCCAGCAGCTTGGAGGGCTCTCGGCCCCAGCATTTT. The gene calls are TRBV5-4 and TRBJ1-5; no definite D call. V lost 0 bases to trimming and J lost 9 bases, with 10 bases between them. In germline, CDR1 is SGHNT, CDR2 YYREEE (reference sequence). The CDR3 has 13 amino acids.

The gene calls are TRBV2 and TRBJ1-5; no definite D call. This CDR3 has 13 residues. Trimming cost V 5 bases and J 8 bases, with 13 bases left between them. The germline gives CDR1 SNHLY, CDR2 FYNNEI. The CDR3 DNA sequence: TGTGCCAGCAGTAGGTCGTTTGGAGAGCCCCAGCATTTT. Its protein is CASSRSFGEPQHF.

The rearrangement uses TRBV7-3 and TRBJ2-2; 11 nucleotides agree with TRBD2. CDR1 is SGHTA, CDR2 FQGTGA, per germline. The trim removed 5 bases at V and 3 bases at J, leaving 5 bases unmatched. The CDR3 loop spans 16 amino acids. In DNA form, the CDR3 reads TGTGCCAGCAGCGTTACTAGCGGGAGCGACACCGGGGAGCTGTTTTTT. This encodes CASSVTSGSDTGELFF.

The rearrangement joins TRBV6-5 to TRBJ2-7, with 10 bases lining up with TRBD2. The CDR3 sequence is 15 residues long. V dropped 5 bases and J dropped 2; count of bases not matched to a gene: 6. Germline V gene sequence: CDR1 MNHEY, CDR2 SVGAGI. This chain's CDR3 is CASSPSGGNTYEQYF. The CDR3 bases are TGTGCCAGCAGTCCTAGCGGGGGAAACACCTACGAGCAGTACTTC.

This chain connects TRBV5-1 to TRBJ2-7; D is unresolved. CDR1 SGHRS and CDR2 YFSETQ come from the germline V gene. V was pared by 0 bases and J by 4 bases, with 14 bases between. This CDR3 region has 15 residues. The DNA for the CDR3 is TGCGCCAGCAGCTTGGTACCTGGTAGTAGGTACGAGCAGTACTTC. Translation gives CASSLVPGSRYEQYF.

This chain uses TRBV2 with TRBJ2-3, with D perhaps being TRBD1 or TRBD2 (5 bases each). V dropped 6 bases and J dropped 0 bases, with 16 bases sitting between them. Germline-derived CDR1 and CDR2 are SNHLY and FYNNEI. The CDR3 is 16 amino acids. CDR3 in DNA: TGTGCCAGCAGGTCGAGACGGGGCCTTAGCACAGATACGCAGTATTTT. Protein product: CASRSRRGLSTDTQYF.

The CDR3 region is CASSLGDGSHNEQFF. The CDR3, as DNA: TGTGCCAGCAGCTTAGGGGATGGGAGTCACAATGAGCAGTTCTTC. The chain links TRBV7-9 to TRBJ2-1; a weak D match, TRBD2 (5 bases). The CDR3 sequence is 15 residues long. Germline assignment: CDR1 SEHNR and CDR2 FQNEAQ (reference sequence). V dropped 1 base and J dropped 5 bases, with 12 bases sitting between them.

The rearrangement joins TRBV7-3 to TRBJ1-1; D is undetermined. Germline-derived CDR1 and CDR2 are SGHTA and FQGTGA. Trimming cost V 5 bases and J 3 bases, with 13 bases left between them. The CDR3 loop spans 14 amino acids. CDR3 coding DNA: TGTGCCAGCAGCCAATCGGTCGGGGACACTGAAGCTTTCTTT. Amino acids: CASSQSVGDTEAFF. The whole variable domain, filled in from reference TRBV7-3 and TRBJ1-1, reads GAGVSQTPSNKVTEKGKYVELRCDPISGHTALYWYRQSLGQGPEFLIYFQGTGAADDSGLPNDRFFAVRPEGSVSTLKIQRTERGDSAVYLCASSQSVGDTEAFFGQGTRLTVV.

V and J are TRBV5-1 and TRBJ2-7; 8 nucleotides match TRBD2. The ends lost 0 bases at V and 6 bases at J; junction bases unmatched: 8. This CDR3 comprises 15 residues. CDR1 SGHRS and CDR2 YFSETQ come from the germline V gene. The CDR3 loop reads CASSLGGTSKSEQYF. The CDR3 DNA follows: TGCGCCAGCAGCTTGGGCGGGACTAGTAAATCCGAGCAGTACTTC. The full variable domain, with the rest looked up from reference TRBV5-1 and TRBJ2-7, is KAGVTQTPRYLIKTRGQQVTLSCSPISGHRSVSWYQQTPGQGLQFLFEYFSETQRNKGNFPGRFSGRQFSNSRSEMNVSTLELGDSALYLCASSLGGTSKSEQYFGPGTRLTVT.

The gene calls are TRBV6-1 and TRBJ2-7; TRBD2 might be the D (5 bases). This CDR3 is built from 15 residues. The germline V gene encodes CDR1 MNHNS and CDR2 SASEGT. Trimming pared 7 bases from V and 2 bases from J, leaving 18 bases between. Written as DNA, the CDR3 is TGTGCCAGCACTCAGTACCTAGCAGCAACCTACGAGCAGTACTTC. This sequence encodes CASTQYLAATYEQYF.

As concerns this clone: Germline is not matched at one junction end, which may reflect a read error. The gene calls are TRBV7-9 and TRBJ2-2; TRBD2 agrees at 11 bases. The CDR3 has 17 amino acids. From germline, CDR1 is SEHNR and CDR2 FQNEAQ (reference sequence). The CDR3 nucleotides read TGTGCCAGCACCTTAGACCCGGGACTAGCGGAAAGCGGGGAGCTGTTTTTT. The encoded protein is CASTLDPGLAESGELFF.